This T cell receptor (beta chain) was documented in a study of post-analysis software for immune sequencing data. This clonotype has more than one count but fewer than ten. Libraries were made from TCR beta cDNA, and they carried unique molecular identifiers. TCRdb fed the PCR reads into MiXCR, producing one record per CDR3 protein. The sample has some 700,000 distinct CDR3 sequences; approximately 60% are singletons. Sample: blood. The sequence was collected from a girl aged 2-10 years with multiple sclerosis.

This CDR3 reads CASRLENIQYF. Written as DNA, the CDR3 is TGTGCCAGCAGGCTCGAAAACATTCAGTACTTC. This rearrangement joins TRBV2 to TRBJ2-4; D unresolved. Trimming cost V 6 bases and J 5 bases, with 5 bases left between them. CDR3 length: 11 residues. CDR1 is SNHLY, CDR2 FYNNEI, per germline.